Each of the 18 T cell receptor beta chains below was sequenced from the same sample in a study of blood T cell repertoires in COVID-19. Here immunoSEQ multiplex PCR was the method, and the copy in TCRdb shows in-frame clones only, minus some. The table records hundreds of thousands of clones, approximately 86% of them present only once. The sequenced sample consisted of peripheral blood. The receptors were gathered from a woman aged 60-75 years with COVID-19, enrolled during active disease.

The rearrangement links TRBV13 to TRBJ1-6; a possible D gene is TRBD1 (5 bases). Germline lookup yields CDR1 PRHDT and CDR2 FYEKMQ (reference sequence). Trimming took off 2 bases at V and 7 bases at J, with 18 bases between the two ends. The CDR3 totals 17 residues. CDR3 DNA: TGTGCCAGCAGCTTACAGCAGGGAAAAGCCGGCAATTCACCCCTCCACTTT. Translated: CASSLQQGKAGNSPLHF.

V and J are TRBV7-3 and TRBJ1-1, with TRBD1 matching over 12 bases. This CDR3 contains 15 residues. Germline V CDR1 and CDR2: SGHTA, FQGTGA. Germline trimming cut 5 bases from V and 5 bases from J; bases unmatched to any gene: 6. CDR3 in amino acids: CASSTGQGARTEAFF. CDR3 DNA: TGTGCCAGCAGCACGGGACAGGGGGCTCGGACTGAAGCTTTCTTT. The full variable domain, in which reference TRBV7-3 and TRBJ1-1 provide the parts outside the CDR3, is GAGVSQTPSNKVTEKGKYVELRCDPISGHTALYWYRQSLGQGPEFLIYFQGTGAADDSGLPNDRFFAVRPEGSVSTLKIQRTERGDSAVYLCASSTGQGARTEAFFGQGTRLTVV.

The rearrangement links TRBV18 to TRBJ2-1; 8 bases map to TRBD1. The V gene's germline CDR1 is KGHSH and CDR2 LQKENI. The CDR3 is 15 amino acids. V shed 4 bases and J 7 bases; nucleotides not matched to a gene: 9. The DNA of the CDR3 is TGTGCCAGCTCACAACTCGGACAGGGTGATAATGAGCAGTTCTTC. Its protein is CASSQLGQGDNEQFF.

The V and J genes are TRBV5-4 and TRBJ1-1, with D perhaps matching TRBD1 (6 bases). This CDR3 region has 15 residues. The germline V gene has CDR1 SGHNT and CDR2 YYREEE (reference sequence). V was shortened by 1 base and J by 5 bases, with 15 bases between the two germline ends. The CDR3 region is CASSLSRGALTEAFF. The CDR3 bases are TGTGCCAGCAGCTTGTCCCGGGGGGCATTAACTGAAGCTTTCTTT.

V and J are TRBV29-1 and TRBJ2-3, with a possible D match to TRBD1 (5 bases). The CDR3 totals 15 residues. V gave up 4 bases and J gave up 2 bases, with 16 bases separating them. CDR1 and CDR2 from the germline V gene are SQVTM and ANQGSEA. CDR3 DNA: TGCAGCGTTGGAACGGGCCTAGGGGCCACAGATACGCAGTATTTT. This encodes CSVGTGLGATDTQYF.

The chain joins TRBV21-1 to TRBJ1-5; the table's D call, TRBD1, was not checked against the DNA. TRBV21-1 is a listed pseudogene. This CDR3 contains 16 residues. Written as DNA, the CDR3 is TGTGCCAGCAGCAAAGCTAGGGGGCTTAGCAATCAGCCCCAGCATTTT. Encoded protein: CASSKARGLSNQPQHF.

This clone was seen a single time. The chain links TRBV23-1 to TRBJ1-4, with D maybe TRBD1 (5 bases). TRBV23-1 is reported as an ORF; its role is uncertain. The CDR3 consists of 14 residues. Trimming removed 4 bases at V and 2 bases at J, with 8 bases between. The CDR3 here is CASSPPGTNEKLFF. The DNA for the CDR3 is TGCGCCAGCAGTCCGCCAGGGACTAATGAAAAACTGTTTTTT.

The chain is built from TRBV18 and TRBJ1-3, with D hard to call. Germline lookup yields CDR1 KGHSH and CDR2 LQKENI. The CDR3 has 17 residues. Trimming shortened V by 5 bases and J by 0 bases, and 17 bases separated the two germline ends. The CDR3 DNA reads TGTGCCAGCTCATATCAAGCTACGTCCCTCTCTGGAAACACCATATATTTT. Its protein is CASSYQATSLSGNTIYF. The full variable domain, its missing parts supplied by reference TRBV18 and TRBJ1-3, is NAGVMQNPRHLVRRRGQEARLRCSPMKGHSHVYWYRQLPEEGLKFMVYLQKENIIDESGMPKERFSAEFPKEGPSILRIQQVVRGDSAAYFCASSYQATSLSGNTIYFGEGSWLTVV.

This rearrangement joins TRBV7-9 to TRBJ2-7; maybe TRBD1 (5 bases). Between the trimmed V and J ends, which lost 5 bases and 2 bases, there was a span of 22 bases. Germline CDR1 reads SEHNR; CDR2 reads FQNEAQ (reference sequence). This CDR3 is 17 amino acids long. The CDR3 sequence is CASSLLLLHDRAYEQYF. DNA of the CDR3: TGTGCCAGCAGCCTCCTATTATTACACGACAGAGCCTACGAGCAGTACTTC.

The CDR3 protein is CASSPSLSGVPPKYF. Written as DNA, the CDR3 is TGTGCCAGCTCACCCTCCCTTAGCGGGGTGCCCCCGAAGTACTTC. The chain has TRBV18 and TRBJ2-7; 8 nucleotides line up with TRBD2. The junction had 15 bases not matched to a gene; V was cut back by 3 bases and J by 11 bases. The CDR3 extends over 15 amino acids. Per germline, CDR1 KGHSH and CDR2 LQKENI. Using reference TRBV18 and TRBJ2-7 for the parts outside the CDR3, the full variable domain is NAGVMQNPRHLVRRRGQEARLRCSPMKGHSHVYWYRQLPEEGLKFMVYLQKENIIDESGMPKERFSAEFPKEGPSILRIQQVVRGDSAAYFCASSPSLSGVPPKYFGPGTRLTVT.

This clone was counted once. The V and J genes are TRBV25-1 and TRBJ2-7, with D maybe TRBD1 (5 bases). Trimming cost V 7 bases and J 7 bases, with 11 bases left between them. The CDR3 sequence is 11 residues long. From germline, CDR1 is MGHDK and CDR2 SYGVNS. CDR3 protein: CASTSGYEQYF. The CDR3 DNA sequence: TGTGCCAGCACCTCAGGGTATGAGCAGTACTTC.

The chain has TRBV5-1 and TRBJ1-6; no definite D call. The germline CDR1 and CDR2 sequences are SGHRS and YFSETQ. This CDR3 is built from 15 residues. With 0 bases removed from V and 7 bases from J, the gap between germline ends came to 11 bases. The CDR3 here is CASSLGLGTNSPLHF. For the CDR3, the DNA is TGCGCCAGCAGCTTGGGTCTGGGCACCAATTCACCCCTCCACTTT. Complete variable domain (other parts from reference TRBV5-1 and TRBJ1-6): KAGVTQTPRYLIKTRGQQVTLSCSPISGHRSVSWYQQTPGQGLQFLFEYFSETQRNKGNFPGRFSGRQFSNSRSEMNVSTLELGDSALYLCASSLGLGTNSPLHFGNGTRLTVT.

The DNA of the CDR3 is TGTGCCAGCAGCGTAGAGTCAACTAGCCTAAATGAGCAGTTCTTC. Amino acid sequence: CASSVESTSLNEQFF. The chain combines TRBV9 with TRBJ2-1, with D possibly TRBD2 on 6 matching bases. There are 15 residues in the CDR3. The V and J ends lost 0 bases and 7 bases respectively, with 14 bases between them. Germline CDR1 reads SGDLS; CDR2 reads YYNGEE. Complete variable domain (other parts from reference TRBV9 and TRBJ2-1): DSGVTQTPKHLITATGQRVTLRCSPRSGDLSVYWYQQSLDQGLQFLIQYYNGEERAKGNILERFSAQQFPDLHSELNLSSLELGDSALYFCASSVESTSLNEQFFGPGTRLTVL.

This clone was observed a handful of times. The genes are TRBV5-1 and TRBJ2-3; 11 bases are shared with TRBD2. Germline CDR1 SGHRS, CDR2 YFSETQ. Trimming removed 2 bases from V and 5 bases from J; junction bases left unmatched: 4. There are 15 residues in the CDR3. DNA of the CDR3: TGCGCCAGCAGCTTTAGCGGGGGGGTCAAAGATACGCAGTATTTT. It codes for CASSFSGGVKDTQYF.

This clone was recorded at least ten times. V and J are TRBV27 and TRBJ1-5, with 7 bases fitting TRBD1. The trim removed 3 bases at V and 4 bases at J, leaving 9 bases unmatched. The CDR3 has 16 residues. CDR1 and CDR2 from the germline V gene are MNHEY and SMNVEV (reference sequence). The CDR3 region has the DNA TGTGCCAGCAGTTTGTCAGGGGGACTCAGTAATCAGCCCCAGCATTTT. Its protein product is CASSLSGGLSNQPQHF.

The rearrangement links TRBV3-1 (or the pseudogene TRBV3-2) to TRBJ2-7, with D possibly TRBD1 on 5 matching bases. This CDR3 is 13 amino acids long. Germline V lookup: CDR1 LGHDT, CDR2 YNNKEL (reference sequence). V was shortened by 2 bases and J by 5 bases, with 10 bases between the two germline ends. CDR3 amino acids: CASSQLSGNEQYF. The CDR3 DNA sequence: TGTGCCAGCAGCCAACTATCAGGGAACGAGCAGTACTTC.

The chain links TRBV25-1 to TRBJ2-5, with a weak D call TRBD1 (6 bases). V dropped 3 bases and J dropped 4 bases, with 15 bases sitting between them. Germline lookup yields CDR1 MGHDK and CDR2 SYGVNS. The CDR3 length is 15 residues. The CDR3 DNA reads TGTGCCAGCAGTGACTCGACAGGATCGGGAGAGACCCAGTACTTC. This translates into CASSDSTGSGETQYF.

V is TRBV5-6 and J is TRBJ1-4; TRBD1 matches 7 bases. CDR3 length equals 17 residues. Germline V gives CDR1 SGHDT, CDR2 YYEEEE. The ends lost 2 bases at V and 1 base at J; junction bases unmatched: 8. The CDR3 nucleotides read TGTGCCAGCAGCTTCGACAGGGAGGTTGGAACTAATGAAAAACTGTTTTTT. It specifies CASSFDREVGTNEKLFF. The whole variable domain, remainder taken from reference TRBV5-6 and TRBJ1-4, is DAGVTQSPTHLIKTRGQQVTLRCSPKSGHDTVSWYQQALGQGPQFIFQYYEEEERQRGNFPDRFSGHQFPNYSSELNVNALLLGDSALYLCASSFDREVGTNEKLFFGSGTQLSVL.